The clone carrying this T cell receptor beta chain was seen repeatedly, ten times or more. Looked up from germline, CDR1 is MNHNS and CDR2 is SASEGT. The ends were cut back, 1 base at V and 9 bases at J, with 9 bases in the middle. The length of the CDR3 is 12 residues. This sample was included in a study of T cells in Graves' hyperthyroidism and ophthalmopathy. The overall study: Peripheral blood draws took place at initial diagnosis, ahead of any treatment.

Amplification yielded TCR beta CDR3 regions, with RNA transcripts as the source. Carried out on the TCR CDR3, a first-round RT-PCR used the HTBI primer set. In TCRdb, the multiplex PCR reads were re-called with MiXCR into one record per CDR3 protein. The top ten hold roughly 27% of the sample, which has 75,000 to 100,000 distinct CDR3 sequences, 51% seen once. Sequencing was done on a sample of blood. The genes are TRBV6-1 and TRBJ1-1; D might be TRBD1 (5 bases). This TCR was sampled from a woman aged 40 to 50 with Graves' hyperthyroidism. DNA of the CDR3: TGTGCCAGCAGTGAAGGAAGGGGAAAAGCTTTCTTT. It specifies CASSEGRGKAFF.